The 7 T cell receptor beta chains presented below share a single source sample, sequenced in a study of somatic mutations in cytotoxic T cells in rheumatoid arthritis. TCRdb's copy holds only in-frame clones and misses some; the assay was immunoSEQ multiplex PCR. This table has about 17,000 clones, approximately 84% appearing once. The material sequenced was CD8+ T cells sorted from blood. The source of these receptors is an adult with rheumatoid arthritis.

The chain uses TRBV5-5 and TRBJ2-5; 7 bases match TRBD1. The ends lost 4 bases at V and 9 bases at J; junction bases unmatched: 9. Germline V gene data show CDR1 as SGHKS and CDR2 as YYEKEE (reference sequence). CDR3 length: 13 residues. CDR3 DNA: TGTGCCAGCAGCCTACAGGGGATTAAGGCCCAGTACTTC. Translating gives CASSLQGIKAQYF.

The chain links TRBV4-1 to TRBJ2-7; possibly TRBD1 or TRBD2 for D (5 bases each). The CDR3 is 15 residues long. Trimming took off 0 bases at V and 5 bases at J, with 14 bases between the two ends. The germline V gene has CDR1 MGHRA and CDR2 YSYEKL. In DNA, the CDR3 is TGCGCCAGCAGCCAAGATCGGGCTAGCAGGGACGAGCAGTACTTC. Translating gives CASSQDRASRDEQYF.

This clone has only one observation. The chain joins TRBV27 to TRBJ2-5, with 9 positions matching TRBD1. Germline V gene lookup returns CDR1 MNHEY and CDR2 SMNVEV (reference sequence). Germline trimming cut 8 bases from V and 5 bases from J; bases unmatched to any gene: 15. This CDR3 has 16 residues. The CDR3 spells CASSPRGDREGETQYF. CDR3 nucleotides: TGTGCCAGCTCCCCACGTGGGGACAGGGAGGGGGAGACCCAGTACTTC.

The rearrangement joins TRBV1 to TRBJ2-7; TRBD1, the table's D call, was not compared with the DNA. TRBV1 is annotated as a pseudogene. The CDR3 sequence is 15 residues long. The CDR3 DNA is TGCACCAGCAGCCACACACCCTTCCAAACCTACGAGCAGTACTTC. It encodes CTSSHTPFQTYEQYF.

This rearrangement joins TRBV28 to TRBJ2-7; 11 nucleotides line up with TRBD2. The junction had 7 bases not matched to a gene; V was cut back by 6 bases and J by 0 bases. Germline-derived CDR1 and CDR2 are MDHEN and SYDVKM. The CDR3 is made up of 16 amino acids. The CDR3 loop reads CASSRSGGDSSYEQYF. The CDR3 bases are TGTGCCAGCAGCCGTAGCGGGGGGGACAGCTCCTACGAGCAGTACTTC. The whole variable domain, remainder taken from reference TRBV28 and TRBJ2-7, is DVKVTQSSRYLVKRTGEKVFLECVQDMDHENMFWYRQDPGLGLRLIYFSYDVKMKEKGDIPEGYSVSREKKERFSLILESASTNQTSMYLCASSRSGGDSSYEQYFGPGTRLTVT.

CDR3 residues: CASSESRGLEKLFF. Here the CDR3 DNA reads TGCGCCAGCAGTGAATCACGGGGGCTGGAAAAACTGTTTTTT. The genes are TRBV10-1 and TRBJ1-4, with D possibly being TRBD1 (6 bases). CDR3 size: 14 residues. V was cut by 3 bases and J by 8 bases, with 13 bases left in between. Germline V CDR1 and CDR2: WNHNN, SYGVQD (reference sequence).

The CDR3 reads CASSVSRDRGENYGYTF. In nucleotides, the CDR3 is TGTGCCAGCAGCGTATCACGGGACAGGGGCGAAAACTATGGCTACACCTTC. The J gene is TRBJ1-2, the V gene TRBV9; 10 positions agree with TRBD1. CDR1 is SGDLS and CDR2 is YYNGEE in the germline V gene. V was pared by 1 base and J by 2 bases, with 8 bases of the junction left unmatched. This CDR3 is built from 17 residues.